The rows below give T cell receptor beta chains drawn from one sample of a study of regulatory T cells in long-lasting Graves disease. TCRdb re-called the multiplex PCR reads with MiXCR, one entry per CDR3 protein. The sample has roughly 380,000 distinct CDR3 sequences, roughly 17% seen once. A further study also used this sample, focusing on T cells in Graves' hyperthyroidism and ophthalmopathy.

The sample consisted of peripheral blood mononuclear cells (PBMCs), taken at new diagnosis, from a patient treated with antithyroid drugs. The source of these receptors is a man between 40 and 49 years old with Graves disease. The CDR3 runs from the conserved cysteine through the conserved F or W. Each record gives: CDR3 DNA, CDR3 protein, V gene, clone size, J gene, D gene. The D gene is left open where the match is weak. The size field is filled for only some rows; it gives once, few, many or a size class.

DNA: TGTGCCAGCAGCTGGGTGGCCACCGGGGAGCTGTTTTTT
CDR3: CASSWVATGELFF
V: TRBV5-6
size: .
J: TRBJ2-2
D: .

DNA: TGTGCCAGCAGTTTATATATAGGGGGTAGCGAGCAGTACTTC
CDR3: CASSLYIGGSEQYF
V: TRBV27
size: many
J: TRBJ2-7
D: .

DNA: TGTGCCAGCAGCTTAAGGGGGCGCTCAGAGACCCAGTACTTC
CDR3: CASSLRGRSETQYF
V: TRBV7-6
size: many
J: TRBJ2-5
D: TRBD1

DNA: TGCAGCGTTGAGGGACAGGGAGACGAGCAGTACTTC
CDR3: CSVEGQGDEQYF
V: TRBV29-1
size: .
J: TRBJ2-7
D: TRBD1

DNA: TGTGCCATCAGCGCGACTAGCACCGGGGAGCTGTTTTTT
CDR3: CAISATSTGELFF
V: TRBV10-3
size: .
J: TRBJ2-2
D: .

DNA: TGTGCCACCAGTCATGGGATAGGCTACAATGAGCAGTTCTTC
CDR3: CATSHGIGYNEQFF
V: TRBV24-1
size: .
J: TRBJ2-1
D: .

DNA: TGTGCCAGCAGCCAAGATGTGGCGGGTTATAGCAATCAGCCCCAGCATTTT
CDR3: CASSQDVAGYSNQPQHF
V: TRBV4-2
size: few
J: TRBJ1-5
D: .

DNA: TGCAGTGCTACGACAGGGGTAGGCTACGAGCAGTACTTC
CDR3: CSATTGVGYEQYF
V: TRBV20-1
size: few
J: TRBJ2-7
D: TRBD1

DNA: TGCGCCAGCAGCTTGGAAGGGGGGGTGAACACTGAAGCTTTCTTT
CDR3: CASSLEGGVNTEAFF
V: TRBV5-1
size: few
J: TRBJ1-1
D: .

DNA: TGCAGTGCTAGAAGCCCTAATTCACCCCTCCACTTT
CDR3: CSARSPNSPLHF
V: TRBV20-1
size: .
J: TRBJ1-6
D: .

DNA: TGTGCCAGCAGCCCCAGGGTGTCCTACAATGAGCAGTTCTTC
CDR3: CASSPRVSYNEQFF
V: TRBV7-2
size: once
J: TRBJ2-1
D: .

DNA: TGTGCCACCAGCTCGACTGGCGGACCCTACGAGCAGTACTTC
CDR3: CATSSTGGPYEQYF
V: TRBV24-1
size: many
J: TRBJ2-7
D: .

DNA: TGTGCCACTAAAGGGACTAGTTCATCCGAGCAGTACTTC
CDR3: CATKGTSSSEQYF
V: TRBV18
size: many
J: TRBJ2-7
D: TRBD2

DNA: TGTGCCAGCTCACCGCTCGACGGCAGGGTAAATTTCGATTCACCCCTCCACTTT
CDR3: CASSPLDGRVNFDSPLHF
V: TRBV18
size: few
J: TRBJ1-6
D: .

DNA: TGTGCCAGCAGCTTAAGGGGGTCGGCGGGGGGGGGGTACAATGAGCAGTTCTTC
CDR3: CASSLRGSAGGGYNEQFF
V: TRBV7-3
size: .
J: TRBJ2-1
D: TRBD2

DNA: TGTGCCAGCTCACCACAGGGCGCCACAGATACGCAGTATTTT
CDR3: CASSPQGATDTQYF
V: TRBV18
size: many
J: TRBJ2-3
D: .

DNA: TGTGCTTCAGACGTAATGGGCGGCTACACCTTC
CDR3: CASDVMGGYTF
V: TRBV12-5
size: few
J: TRBJ1-2
D: .

DNA: TGCGCCAGCAGCCAAGAGGTGGATCGCGAGCAGTTCTTC
CDR3: CASSQEVDREQFF
V: TRBV4-1
size: .
J: TRBJ2-1
D: .

DNA: TGTGCCAGCAGTTGGAGAGAGGGCAGCATCAACTATGGCTACACCTTC
CDR3: CASSWREGSINYGYTF
V: TRBV27
size: .
J: TRBJ1-2
D: .

DNA: TGTGCCAGCAGCCTTGCACGGGGGGAAAAACTGTTTTTT
CDR3: CASSLARGEKLFF
V: TRBV7-2
size: many
J: TRBJ1-4
D: .

DNA: TGTGCCAGCAGTTACTTAACAGATACGCAGTATTTT
CDR3: CASSYLTDTQYF
V: TRBV6-2/TRBV6-3
size: many
J: TRBJ2-3
D: .

DNA: TGCAGTGCTTACTCCCCTAGCGGGGGGGCCCCCCCCCAAGAGACCCAGTACTTC
CDR3: CSAYSPSGGAPPQETQYF
V: TRBV20-1
size: few
J: TRBJ2-5
D: TRBD2

DNA: TGTGCCAGCAGGGACAGGGGGGCGAGAGGCTACACCTTC
CDR3: CASRDRGARGYTF
V: TRBV2
size: many
J: TRBJ1-2
D: TRBD1

DNA: TGTGCCAGCTCACCCTTTGGGGAACAAGAGACCCAGTACTTC
CDR3: CASSPFGEQETQYF
V: TRBV18
size: many
J: TRBJ2-5
D: .

DNA: TGCGCCAGCAACCAAGGACAGAACACCGGGGAGCTGTTTTTT
CDR3: CASNQGQNTGELFF
V: TRBV4-1
size: few
J: TRBJ2-2
D: .

DNA: TGTGCCAGCAGTCGAAGGAAACGCTACGAGCAGTACTTC
CDR3: CASSRRKRYEQYF
V: TRBV2
size: many
J: TRBJ2-7
D: .

DNA: TGTGCCAGCAGCAGAAGGACAGATACGCAGTATTTT
CDR3: CASSRRTDTQYF
V: TRBV6-2/TRBV6-3
size: many
J: TRBJ2-3
D: .

DNA: TGCGCCAACAGCCAAGGTCCGCACTCTGGAAACACCATATATTTT
CDR3: CANSQGPHSGNTIYF
V: TRBV4-3
size: .
J: TRBJ1-3
D: .

DNA: TGTGCCAGCCGGCTGTGGGGAAGCTCCTACAATGAGCAGTTCTTC
CDR3: CASRLWGSSYNEQFF
V: TRBV6-1
size: .
J: TRBJ2-1
D: .

DNA: TGTGCCGGCGGGAATACAGGGATAGGGGAAGCTTTCTTT
CDR3: CAGGNTGIGEAFF
V: TRBV7-9
size: .
J: TRBJ1-1
D: .

DNA: TGTGCCACCAGTGAGGCCGGGACAGGGGTAGGGGAGACCCAGTACTTC
CDR3: CATSEAGTGVGETQYF
V: TRBV24-1
size: many
J: TRBJ2-5
D: TRBD1

DNA: TGTGCCAGCAGCCACGGACAGGGTTCGGGCGAGCAGTACTTC
CDR3: CASSHGQGSGEQYF
V: TRBV4-2
size: many
J: TRBJ2-7
D: TRBD1

DNA: TGTGCCACCAGTGACAGGGGTTATGGCTACACCTTC
CDR3: CATSDRGYGYTF
V: TRBV24-1
size: many
J: TRBJ1-2
D: .

DNA: TGTGCCACCCACGTTGGGGGTAGCACAGATACGCAGTATTTT
CDR3: CATHVGGSTDTQYF
V: TRBV10-3
size: .
J: TRBJ2-3
D: .

DNA: TGTGCCTGGAGTGACAGAAAAAATCAGCCCCAGCATTTT
CDR3: CAWSDRKNQPQHF
V: TRBV30
size: .
J: TRBJ1-5
D: .

DNA: TGTGCCAGCACCCCTGGTGGTTTTCTTGGCTACACCTTC
CDR3: CASTPGGFLGYTF
V: TRBV28
size: .
J: TRBJ1-2
D: .

DNA: TGCAGTGCTAGAGCGGGGGGATTAGATACGCAGTATTTT
CDR3: CSARAGGLDTQYF
V: TRBV20-1
size: .
J: TRBJ2-3
D: TRBD2

DNA: TGTGCCAGCAGTGAATTTGGTGGAAACACCATATATTTT
CDR3: CASSEFGGNTIYF
V: TRBV25-1
size: few
J: TRBJ1-3
D: .

DNA: TGCAGTGCCGCGGGCCGAGTGGGCTCCTACAATGAGCAGTTCTTC
CDR3: CSAAGRVGSYNEQFF
V: TRBV20-1
size: many
J: TRBJ2-1
D: .

DNA: TGTGCCAGCAGTGAATATGCAGGGAACACCGGGGAGCTGTTTTTT
CDR3: CASSEYAGNTGELFF
V: TRBV25-1
size: many
J: TRBJ2-2
D: .

DNA: TGTGCCAGCAGCCCCGACTTCCGCACAGATACGCAGTATTTT
CDR3: CASSPDFRTDTQYF
V: TRBV12-3/TRBV12-4
size: many
J: TRBJ2-3
D: .

DNA: TGTGCCAGCAGCGAGGGACAGGGGGCGAGTCAGCCCCAGCATTTT
CDR3: CASSEGQGASQPQHF
V: TRBV2
size: many
J: TRBJ1-5
D: TRBD1

DNA: TGCGCCAGCAGCCAAGACGGGACAGCTGAAGCTTTCTTT
CDR3: CASSQDGTAEAFF
V: TRBV4-3
size: few
J: TRBJ1-1
D: TRBD1

DNA: TGTGCCAGCAGCTCGGACAGTTATTCACCCCTCCACTTT
CDR3: CASSSDSYSPLHF
V: TRBV7-3
size: many
J: TRBJ1-6
D: .

DNA: TGTGCCAGCAGCCAAGGGACAGGGAGGTATTCACCCCTCCACTTT
CDR3: CASSQGTGRYSPLHF
V: TRBV7-3
size: few
J: TRBJ1-6
D: TRBD1